The clone carrying this TCR beta chain was observed many times. Its antigen remains unidentified. The CDR3 end falls 3 residues outside the read, so it is completed with the germline J gene. This specimen comes from a study of T cell clonality in common variable immunodeficiency. Whole-study findings and limits: Shared TCRbeta clones were fewer between CVID subjects than controls. T cell subpopulation sequencing would be needed to explain CVID clonality.

Repertoires were generated with immunoSEQ multiplex PCR, while TCRdb's copy carries only in-frame clones and drops some. Singletons are absent from the sample, which has tens of thousands of clones. Germline lookup yields CDR1 SGHRS and CDR2 YFSETQ. The V gene end was trimmed by 4 bases and the J gene end by 0 bases; junction bases not matched to a gene: 2. The CDR3 has 15 amino acids. The rearrangement links TRBV5-1 to TRBJ1-4, with 8 bases identical to TRBD1. The sequenced sample consisted of peripheral blood mononuclear cells. The sequence was collected from a person between 18 and 69 years old in good health. The covered CDR3 bases are TGCGCCAGCAGCCCACAGGGGGCAACTAATGAAAAA. It specifies CASSPQGATNEK. The CDR3 reads in full as CASSPQGATNEKLFF.